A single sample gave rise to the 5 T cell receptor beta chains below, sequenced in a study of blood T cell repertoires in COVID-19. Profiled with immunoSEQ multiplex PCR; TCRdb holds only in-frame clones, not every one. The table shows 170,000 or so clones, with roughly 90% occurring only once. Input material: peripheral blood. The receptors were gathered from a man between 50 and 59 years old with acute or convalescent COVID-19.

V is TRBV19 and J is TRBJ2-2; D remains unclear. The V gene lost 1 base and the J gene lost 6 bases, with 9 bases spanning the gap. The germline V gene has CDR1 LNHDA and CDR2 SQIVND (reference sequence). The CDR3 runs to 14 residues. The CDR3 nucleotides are TGTGCCAGTAGTATAGGGTACAGCCCCGGGGAGCTGTTTTTT. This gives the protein CASSIGYSPGELFF.

The CDR3 protein is CASGLFMSTDTQYF. The CDR3 nucleotides read TGTGCTAGTGGTTTGTTTATGAGCACAGATACGCAGTATTTT. The chain couples TRBV12-5 to TRBJ2-3; D is undetermined. Germline loops: CDR1 LGHNT, CDR2 FRNRAP. V lost 2 bases, J lost 0 bases, and 6 bases lay in between. There are 14 residues in the CDR3.

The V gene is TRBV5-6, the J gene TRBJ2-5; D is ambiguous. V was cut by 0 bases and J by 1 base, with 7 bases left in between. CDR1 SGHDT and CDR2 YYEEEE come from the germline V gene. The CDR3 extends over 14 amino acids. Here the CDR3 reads CASSLVHSQETQYF. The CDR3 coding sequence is TGTGCCAGCAGCTTGGTACACAGCCAAGAGACCCAGTACTTC.

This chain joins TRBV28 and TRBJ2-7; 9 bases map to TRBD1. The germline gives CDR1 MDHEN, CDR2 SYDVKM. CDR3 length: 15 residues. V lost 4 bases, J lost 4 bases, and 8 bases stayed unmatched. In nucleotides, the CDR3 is TGTGCCAGCAGTTCTTTAGACAGGGGGTTTTACGAGCAGTACTTC. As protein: CASSSLDRGFYEQYF.

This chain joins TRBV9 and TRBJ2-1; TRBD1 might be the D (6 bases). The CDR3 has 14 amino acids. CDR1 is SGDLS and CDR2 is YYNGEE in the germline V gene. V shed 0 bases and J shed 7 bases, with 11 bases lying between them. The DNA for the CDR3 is TGTGCCAGCAGCGTAGTCGACAGGACGAATGAGCAGTTCTTC. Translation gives CASSVVDRTNEQFF. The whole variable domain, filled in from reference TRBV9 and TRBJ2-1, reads DSGVTQTPKHLITATGQRVTLRCSPRSGDLSVYWYQQSLDQGLQFLIQYYNGEERAKGNILERFSAQQFPDLHSELNLSSLELGDSALYFCASSVVDRTNEQFFGPGTRLTVL.